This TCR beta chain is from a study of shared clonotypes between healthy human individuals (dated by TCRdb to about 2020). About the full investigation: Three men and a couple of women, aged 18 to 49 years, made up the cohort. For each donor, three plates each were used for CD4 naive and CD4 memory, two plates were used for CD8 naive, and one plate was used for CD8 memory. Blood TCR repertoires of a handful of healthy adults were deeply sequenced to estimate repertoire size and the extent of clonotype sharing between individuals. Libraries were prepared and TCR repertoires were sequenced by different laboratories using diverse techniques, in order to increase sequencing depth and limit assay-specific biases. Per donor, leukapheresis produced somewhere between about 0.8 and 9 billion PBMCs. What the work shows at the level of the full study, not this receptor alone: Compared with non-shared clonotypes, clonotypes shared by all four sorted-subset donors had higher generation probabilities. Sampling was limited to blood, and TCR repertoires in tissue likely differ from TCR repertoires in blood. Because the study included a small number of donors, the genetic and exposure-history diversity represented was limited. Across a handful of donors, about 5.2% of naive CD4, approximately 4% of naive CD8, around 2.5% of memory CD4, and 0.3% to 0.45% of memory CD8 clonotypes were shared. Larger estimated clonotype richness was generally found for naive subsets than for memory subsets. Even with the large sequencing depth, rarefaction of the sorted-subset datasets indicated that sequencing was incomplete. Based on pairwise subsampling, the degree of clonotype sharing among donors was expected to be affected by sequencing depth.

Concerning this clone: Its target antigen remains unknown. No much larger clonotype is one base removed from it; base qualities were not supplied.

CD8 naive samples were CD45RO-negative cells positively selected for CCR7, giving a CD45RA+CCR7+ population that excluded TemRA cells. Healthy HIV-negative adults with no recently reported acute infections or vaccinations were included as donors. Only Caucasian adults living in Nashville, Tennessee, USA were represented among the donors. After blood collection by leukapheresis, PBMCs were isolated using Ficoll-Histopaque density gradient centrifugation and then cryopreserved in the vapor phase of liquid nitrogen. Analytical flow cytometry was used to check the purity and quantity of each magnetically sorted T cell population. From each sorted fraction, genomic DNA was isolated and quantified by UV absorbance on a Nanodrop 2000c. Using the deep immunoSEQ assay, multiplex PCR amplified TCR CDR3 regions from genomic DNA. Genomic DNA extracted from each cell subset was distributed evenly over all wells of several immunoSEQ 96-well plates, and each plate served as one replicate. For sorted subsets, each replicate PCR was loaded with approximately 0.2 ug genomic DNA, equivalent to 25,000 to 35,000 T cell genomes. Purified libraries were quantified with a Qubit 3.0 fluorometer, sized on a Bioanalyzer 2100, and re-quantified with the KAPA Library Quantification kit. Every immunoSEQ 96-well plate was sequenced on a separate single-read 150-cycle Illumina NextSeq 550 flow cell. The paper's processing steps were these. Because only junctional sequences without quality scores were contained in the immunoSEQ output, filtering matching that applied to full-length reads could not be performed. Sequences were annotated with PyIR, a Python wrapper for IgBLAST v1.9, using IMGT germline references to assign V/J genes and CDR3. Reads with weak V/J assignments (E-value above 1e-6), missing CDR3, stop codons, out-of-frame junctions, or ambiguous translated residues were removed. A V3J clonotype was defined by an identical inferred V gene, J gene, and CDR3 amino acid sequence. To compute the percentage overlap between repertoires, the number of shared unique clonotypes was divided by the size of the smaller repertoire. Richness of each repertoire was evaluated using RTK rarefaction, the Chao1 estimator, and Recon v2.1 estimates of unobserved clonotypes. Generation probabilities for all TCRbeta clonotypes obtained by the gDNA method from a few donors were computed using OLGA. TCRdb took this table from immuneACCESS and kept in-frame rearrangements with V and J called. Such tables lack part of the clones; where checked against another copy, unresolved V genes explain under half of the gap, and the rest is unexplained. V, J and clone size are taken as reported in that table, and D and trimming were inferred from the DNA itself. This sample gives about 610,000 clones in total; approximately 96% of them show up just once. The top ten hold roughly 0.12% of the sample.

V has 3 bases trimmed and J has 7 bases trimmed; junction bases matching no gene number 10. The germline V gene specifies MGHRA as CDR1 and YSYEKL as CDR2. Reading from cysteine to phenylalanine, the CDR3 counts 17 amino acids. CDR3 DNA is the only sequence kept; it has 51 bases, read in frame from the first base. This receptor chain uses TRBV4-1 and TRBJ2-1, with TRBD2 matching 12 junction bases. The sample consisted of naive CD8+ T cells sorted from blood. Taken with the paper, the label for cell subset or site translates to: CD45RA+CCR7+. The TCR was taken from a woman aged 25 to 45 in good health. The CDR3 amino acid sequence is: CASSQDMRLAGDNEQFF. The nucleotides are TGCGCCAGCAGCCAGGACATGAGACTAGCGGGAGATAATGAGCAGTTCTTC.